Below, one T cell receptor (beta chain) is given with its context. Its antigen remains unidentified. The sample belongs to a study of OX40 agonist ivuxolimab in advanced cancers. Study-wide results and limits: Antigens targeted by the expanded peripheral T cells were not determined.

Sequencing was performed with immunoSEQ multiplex PCR; in TCRdb, only in-frame clones are kept and a portion is missing. Among roughly 59,000 clones, over 75% were seen once, and the ten largest hold over 2%. Germline V lookup: CDR1 MDHEN, CDR2 SYDVKM. Unmatched junction bases numbered 6, after V lost 7 bases and J lost 2 bases. This CDR3 has 15 amino acids. Sequenced material: CD4+ or CD8+ T cells sorted from blood, taken in a trial of the OX40 agonist ivuxolimab. The chain links TRBV28 to TRBJ2-2, with 8 bases identical to TRBD2. The sequence was obtained from an adult with an advanced solid tumor such as melanoma, head and neck, liver or kidney cancer. CDR3 nucleotide sequence: TGTGCCAGCACCGAGACTAGCGTAAACACCGGGGAGCTGTTTTTT. Residues: CASTETSVNTGELFF.